One sample yielded the 3 T cell receptor beta chains listed below, sequenced in a study of human T cells and chemical hapten exposure. The time point is: pre-sensitization, week 0. The treatment here: therapeutic diphenylcyclopropenone sensitization with weekly scalp DPC. One entry per CDR3 protein, called by TCRdb with MiXCR from the RACE reads. The data contain around 330,000 distinct CDR3 sequences, 5.5% of them singletons. This specimen was whole blood, taken in connection with sensitization to the hapten diphenylcyclopropenone (DPC). Receptors originate from a young woman with alopecia areata. Some clones in this sample may be carry-over from other donors' samples.

The sample holds a few counts of this clonotype. This chain links TRBV3-1 with TRBJ1-1; D gene ambiguous. V lost 8 bases and J lost 4, with 11 bases in between. This CDR3 is 12 amino acids long. Per the germline V gene, CDR1 is LGHDT and CDR2 is YNNKEL (reference sequence). The CDR3: CASAKEGTEAFF. CDR3 coding DNA: TGTGCCAGCGCTAAGGAGGGCACTGAAGCTTTCTTT.

This clonotype was seen a handful of times. The rearrangement joins TRBV12-3 or TRBV12-4 to TRBJ2-1; 10 bases are a match to TRBD2. The CDR3 sequence is 16 residues long. V shed 0 bases and J 11 bases; nucleotides not matched to a gene: 10. DNA of the CDR3: TGTGCCAGCAGTTTAGCGCTAGCGGGGGTATCTGATCAGCAGTTCTTC. Encoded protein: CASSLALAGVSDQQFF.

With respect to this clonotype: A much larger clone sits a single nucleotide away, making a read error possible. V is TRBV7-2 and J is TRBJ2-5; tentative D call: TRBD2 (6 bases). The CDR3 has 14 amino acids. CDR1 and CDR2 from the germline V gene are SGHTA and FQGNSA. The chain's CDR3 is CASSPWDGRETLYF. As DNA, the CDR3 is TGTGCCAGCAGCCCCTGGGACGGTCGGGAGACCCTGTACTTC.